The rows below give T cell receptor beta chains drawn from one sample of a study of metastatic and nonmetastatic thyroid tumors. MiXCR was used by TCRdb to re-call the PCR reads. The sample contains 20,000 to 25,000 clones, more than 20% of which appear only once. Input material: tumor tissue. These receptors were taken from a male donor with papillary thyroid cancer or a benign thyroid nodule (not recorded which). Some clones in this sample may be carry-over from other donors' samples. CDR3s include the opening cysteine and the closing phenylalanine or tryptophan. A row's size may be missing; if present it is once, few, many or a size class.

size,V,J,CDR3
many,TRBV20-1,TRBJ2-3,CSASDYRDHSAQRTDTQYF
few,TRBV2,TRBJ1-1,CASSLQGQNTEAFF
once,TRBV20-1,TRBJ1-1,CSAGHRQNTEAFF
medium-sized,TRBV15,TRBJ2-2,CATQSGTPGELFF
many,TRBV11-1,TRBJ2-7,CASSSFRTGGPTYEQYF
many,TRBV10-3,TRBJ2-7,CAIIQGSHWGSYEQYF
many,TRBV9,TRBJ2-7,CASSVGAAHDSEQYF
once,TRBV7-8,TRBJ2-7,CASSRGRNSEEQYF
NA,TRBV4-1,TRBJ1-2,CASSQDPWAVYGYTF
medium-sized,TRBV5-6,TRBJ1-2,CASSSMETTGVYGYTF
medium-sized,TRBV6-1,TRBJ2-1,CASSYRDGSYNEQFF
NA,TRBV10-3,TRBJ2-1,CAISDPGQGRNEQFF
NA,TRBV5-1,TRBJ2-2,CASSPDEGWNTGELFF
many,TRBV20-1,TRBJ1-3,CSARDGGGNTIYF
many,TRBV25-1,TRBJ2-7,CASRGWQGGSYEQYF
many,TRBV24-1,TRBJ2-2,CATSGFSPTGELFF
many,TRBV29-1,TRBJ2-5,CSVRLAGGPATQYF
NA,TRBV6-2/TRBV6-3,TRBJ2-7,CASSYYRGDYEQYF
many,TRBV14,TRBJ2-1,CASSSYRGKDEQFF
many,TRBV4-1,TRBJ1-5,CASSQDNRPRVPQHF
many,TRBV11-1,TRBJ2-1,CARAGREFLNEQFF
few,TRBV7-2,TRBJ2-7,CASSQNSCEQYF
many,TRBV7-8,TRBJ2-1,CATRVAALSYNEQFF
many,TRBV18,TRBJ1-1,CASSPGEMTRTEAFF
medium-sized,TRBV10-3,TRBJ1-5,CAIGTGDPNQPQHF
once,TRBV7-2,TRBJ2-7,CASSLGLSGAYEQYF
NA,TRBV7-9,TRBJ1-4,CASSEGQGEKLFF
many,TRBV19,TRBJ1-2,CASSRSGDYGYTF
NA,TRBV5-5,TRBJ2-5,CDSKAGGLAETQYF
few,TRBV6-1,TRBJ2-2,CVSSDSTGGAGELFF
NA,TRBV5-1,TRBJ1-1,CASSWGAYTEAFF
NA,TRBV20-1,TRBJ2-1,CSARTSGRSHSYNEQFF
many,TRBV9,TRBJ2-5,CASSGGQGAGETQYF
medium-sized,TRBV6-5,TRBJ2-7,CASSYQPGLLYEQYF
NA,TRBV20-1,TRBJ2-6,CSASDRGGANVLTF
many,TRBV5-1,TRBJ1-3,CASRDLEGNTIYF
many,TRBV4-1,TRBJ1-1,CASSPGFGEAEAFF
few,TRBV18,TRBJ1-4,CASSPFSRVAEKLFF
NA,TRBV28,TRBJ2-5,CASKRARACETQYF
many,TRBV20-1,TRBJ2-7,CSFRLAGGYEQYF
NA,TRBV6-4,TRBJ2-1,CSSSDSAGSYTEQFF
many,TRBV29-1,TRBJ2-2,CSVGRTGELFF
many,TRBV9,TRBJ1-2,CASSVLPEGNYGYTF
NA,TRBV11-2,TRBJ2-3,CASSLRGPSGTDTQYF
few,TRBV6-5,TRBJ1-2,CASSYSSMVGYGYTF
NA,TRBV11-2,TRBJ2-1,CASSLGTGKQNEQFF
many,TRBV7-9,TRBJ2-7,CASSLWTDYEQYF
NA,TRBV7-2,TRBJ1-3,CASSAQVHSGNTIYF
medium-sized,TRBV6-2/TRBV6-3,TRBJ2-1,CASSYASGRGSYNEQFF
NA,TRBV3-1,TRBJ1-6,CASSHQGNSPLHF
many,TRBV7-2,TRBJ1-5,CASSLEGYQPQHF
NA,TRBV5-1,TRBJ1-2,CASSAALGSGLYGYTF
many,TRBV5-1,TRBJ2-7,CASSAGTSGRHEQYF
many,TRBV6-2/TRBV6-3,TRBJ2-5,CASRSGRIPGETQYF
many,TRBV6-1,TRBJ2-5,CASLAETQYF
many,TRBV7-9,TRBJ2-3,CASSPGQAFTDTQYF
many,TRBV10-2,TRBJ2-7,CASTGTGGYEQYF
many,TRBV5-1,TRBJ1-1,CASSLSGTPPNEAFF